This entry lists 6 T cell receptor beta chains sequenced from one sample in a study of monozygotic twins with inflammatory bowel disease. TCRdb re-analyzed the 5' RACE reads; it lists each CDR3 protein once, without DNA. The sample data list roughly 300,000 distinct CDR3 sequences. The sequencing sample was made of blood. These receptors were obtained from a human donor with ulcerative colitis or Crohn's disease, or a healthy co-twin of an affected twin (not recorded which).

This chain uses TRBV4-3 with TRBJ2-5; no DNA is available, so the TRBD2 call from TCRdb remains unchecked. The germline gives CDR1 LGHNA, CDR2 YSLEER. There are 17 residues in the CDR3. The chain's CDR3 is CASSQDFGGIAGGNQYF.

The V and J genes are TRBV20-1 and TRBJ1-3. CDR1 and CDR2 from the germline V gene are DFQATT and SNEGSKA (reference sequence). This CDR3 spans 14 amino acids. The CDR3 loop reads CSARGPRSGNTIYF.

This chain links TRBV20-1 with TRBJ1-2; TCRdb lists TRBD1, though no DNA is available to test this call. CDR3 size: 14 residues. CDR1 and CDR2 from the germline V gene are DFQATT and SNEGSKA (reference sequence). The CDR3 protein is CSARNDRDRYGYTF.

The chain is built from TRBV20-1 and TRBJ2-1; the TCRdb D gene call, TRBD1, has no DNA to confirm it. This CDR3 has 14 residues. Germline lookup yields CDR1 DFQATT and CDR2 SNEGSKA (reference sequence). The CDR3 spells CSARGTGEVNEQFF.

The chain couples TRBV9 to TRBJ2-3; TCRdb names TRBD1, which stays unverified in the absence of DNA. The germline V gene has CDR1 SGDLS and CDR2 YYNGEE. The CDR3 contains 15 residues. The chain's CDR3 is CASTASMGGPDTQYF.

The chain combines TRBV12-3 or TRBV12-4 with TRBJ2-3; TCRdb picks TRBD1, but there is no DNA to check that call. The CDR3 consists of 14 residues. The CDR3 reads CASTRTGGTDTQYF.